This entry lists 16 T cell receptor beta chains sequenced from one sample in a study of blood T cell repertoires in COVID-19. Some clones are missing from TCRdb's copy, which holds only in-frame ones; the method was immunoSEQ multiplex PCR. The sample carries about 220,000 clones, 86% recorded once. Input material: peripheral blood. These receptors were taken from a young man who had recovered from COVID-19.

CDR3 in amino acids: CASSPETSGGAGELFF. In nucleotides, the CDR3 is TGTGCCAGCAGCCCCGAGACTAGCGGGGGGGCGGGGGAGCTGTTTTTT. The rearrangement joins TRBV4-2 to TRBJ2-2; 14 bases fit TRBD2. The trim removed 4 bases at V and 8 bases at J, leaving 6 bases unmatched. There are 16 residues in the CDR3. Germline CDR1 and CDR2: LGHNA and YNFKEQ.

J is TRBJ1-6 and V is TRBV6-6, with 10 nucleotides matching TRBD1. The junction had 0 bases not matched to a gene; V was cut back by 5 bases and J by 8 bases. Germline values: CDR1 MNHNY, CDR2 SVGAGI (reference sequence). CDR3 size: 13 residues. The CDR3 loop is CASSGQGDSPLHF. The CDR3 DNA is TGTGCCAGCAGTGGACAGGGGGATTCACCCCTCCACTTT.

The chain carries TRBV3-1 (or the pseudogene TRBV3-2) and TRBJ1-2; 7 bases align to TRBD1. V gave up 2 bases and J gave up 4 bases; unmatched junction bases: 10. The CDR3 sequence is 16 residues long. In germline, CDR1 is LGHDT, CDR2 YNNKEL (reference sequence). Here the CDR3 DNA reads TGTGCCAGCAGCCAAATTCAGCGGACAGGTCCCTATGGCTACACCTTC. Protein: CASSQIQRTGPYGYTF.

The V call is TRBV5-1, the J call TRBJ1-2; D is uncertain. Trimming left V 0 bases short and J 4 bases short, with 10 bases between. The germline V gene has CDR1 SGHRS and CDR2 YFSETQ. CDR3 length: 14 residues. The CDR3 spells CASSLAETTYGYTF. Here the CDR3 DNA reads TGCGCCAGCAGCTTGGCAGAAACCACCTATGGCTACACCTTC.

V and J are TRBV5-1 and TRBJ1-1; D is unclear. CDR3 length: 13 amino acids. Germline loops: CDR1 SGHRS, CDR2 YFSETQ. V shed 2 bases and J shed 8 bases, with 13 bases lying between them. DNA for the CDR3: TGCGCCAGCAGCTTAAAAGCCCCAACCGAAGCTTTCTTT. Translated, it gives CASSLKAPTEAFF.

This rearrangement joins TRBV27 to TRBJ2-1; weak D call: TRBD2 (7 bases). This CDR3 is 17 amino acids long. V lost 8 bases to trimming and J lost 2 bases, with 22 bases between them. Germline V gives CDR1 MNHEY, CDR2 SMNVEV (reference sequence). CDR3 loop: CASGISGGGGPYNEQFF. The CDR3 region has the DNA TGTGCCAGCGGAATTTCCGGAGGGGGGGGACCCTACAATGAGCAGTTCTTC.

J is TRBJ2-5 and V is TRBV11-2; no definite D call. Germline CDR1 reads SGHAT; CDR2 reads FQNNGV. The CDR3 extends over 15 amino acids. V was shortened by 0 bases and J by 5 bases, with 13 bases between the two germline ends. The CDR3 here is CASSLDLAFGETQYF. In DNA form, the CDR3 reads TGTGCCAGCAGCTTAGATTTAGCCTTCGGGGAGACCCAGTACTTC.

The chain has TRBV29-1 and TRBJ2-1; TRBD2 matches 7 bases. The CDR3 has 18 amino acids. The germline gives CDR1 SQVTM, CDR2 ANQGSEA. Trimming cost V 7 bases and J 6 bases; bases outside gene matches: 24. The CDR3 coding sequence is TGCAGCGCCCGGGGGGTCCATCGTCCAGAGCTTAATGTCAATGAGCAGTTCTTC. This gives the protein CSARGVHRPELNVNEQFF.

This sequence joins TRBV6-5 and TRBJ2-7; TRBD2 aligns across 10 bases. The CDR3 consists of 14 residues. Germline CDR1 and CDR2: MNHEY and SVGAGI. V was clipped by 6 bases and J by 3 bases; unmatched bases: 5. The CDR3 reads CASSKAGGSYEQYF. As DNA, the CDR3 is TGTGCCAGCAGCAAAGCGGGGGGGAGCTACGAGCAGTACTTC.

The rearrangement uses TRBV28 and TRBJ2-3; 7 positions agree with TRBD1. Looked up from germline, CDR1 is MDHEN and CDR2 is SYDVKM. This CDR3 contains 17 residues. With V trimmed by 3 bases and J by 0 bases, 9 bases remained unmatched. The CDR3 protein is CASSFRDSGLSTDTQYF. CDR3 in DNA: TGTGCCAGCAGTTTTAGGGACAGCGGCCTCAGCACAGATACGCAGTATTTT. The variable domain in full, completed from reference TRBV28 and TRBJ2-3, reads DVKVTQSSRYLVKRTGEKVFLECVQDMDHENMFWYRQDPGLGLRLIYFSYDVKMKEKGDIPEGYSVSREKKERFSLILESASTNQTSMYLCASSFRDSGLSTDTQYFGPGTRLTVL.

V gene TRBV25-1 combines with J gene TRBJ2-7; no clear D gene. Trimming removed 4 bases from V and 5 bases from J, with 6 bases in between. This CDR3 has 11 amino acids. Germline CDR1 reads MGHDK; CDR2 reads SYGVNS. The CDR3 here is CASSARDEQYF. CDR3 nucleotide sequence: TGTGCCAGCAGTGCTCGTGACGAGCAGTACTTC.

The chain uses TRBV6-5 and TRBJ2-1; D might be TRBD2 (7 bases). CDR1 is MNHEY, CDR2 SVGAGI, per germline. The V gene lost 6 bases and the J gene lost 5 bases, with 14 bases spanning the gap. The CDR3 consists of 14 residues. In DNA form, the CDR3 reads TGTGCCAGCAGGGACGGGGGGCCCCACAATGAGCAGTTCTTC. Its translation is CASRDGGPHNEQFF.

The chain carries TRBV11-1 and TRBJ1-1; D remains unclear. The CDR3 is 11 amino acids. V was shortened by 3 bases and J by 5 bases, with 4 bases between the two germline ends. CDR1 is SGHAT and CDR2 is FQDESV in the germline V gene (reference sequence). The CDR3, as DNA: TGTGCCAGCAGCTTCCAAACTGAAGCTTTCTTT. This sequence encodes CASSFQTEAFF.

The chain uses TRBV10-1 and TRBJ2-1; 8 positions agree with TRBD1. Germline CDR1 reads WNHNN; CDR2 reads SYGVQD (reference sequence). The CDR3 has 14 residues. Unmatched junction bases numbered 5, after V lost 4 bases and J lost 6 bases. This CDR3 reads CASSGPGGLNEQFF. The DNA for the CDR3 is TGCGCCAGCAGTGGTCCAGGGGGCCTCAATGAGCAGTTCTTC.

This clone was detected a few times. The chain carries TRBV10-3 and TRBJ2-5; 8 bases align to TRBD1. V lost 5 bases to trimming and J lost 3 bases; unmatched junction nucleotides: 2. The CDR3 length is 13 residues. Germline V lookup: CDR1 ENHRY, CDR2 SYGVKD. This chain's CDR3 is CAISRQGKETQYF. The CDR3 DNA reads as TGTGCCATCAGTCGACAGGGGAAAGAGACCCAGTACTTC.

This clone was picked up a small number of times. The chain joins TRBV18 to TRBJ1-2, with 7 nucleotides matching TRBD1. Trimming removed 6 bases from V and 6 bases from J; junction bases left unmatched: 7. The germline gives CDR1 KGHSH, CDR2 LQKENI. This CDR3 has 13 residues. In nucleotides, the CDR3 is TGTGCCAGCTCTCAGGACAGGAAGGATGGCTACACCTTC. Translating gives CASSQDRKDGYTF.